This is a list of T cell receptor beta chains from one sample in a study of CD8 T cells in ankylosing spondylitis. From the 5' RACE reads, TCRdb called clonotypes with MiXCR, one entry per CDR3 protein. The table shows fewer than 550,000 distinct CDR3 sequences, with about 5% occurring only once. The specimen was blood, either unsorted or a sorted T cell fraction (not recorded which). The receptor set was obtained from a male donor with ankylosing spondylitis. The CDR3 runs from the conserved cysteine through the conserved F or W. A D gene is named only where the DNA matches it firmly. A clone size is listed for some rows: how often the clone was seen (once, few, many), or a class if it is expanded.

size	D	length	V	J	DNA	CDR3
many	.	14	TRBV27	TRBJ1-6	TGTGCCAGCAGTCGGACGGAGACAAATTCACCCCTCCACTTT	CASSRTETNSPLHF
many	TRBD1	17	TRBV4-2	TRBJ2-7	TGTGCCAGCAGCCTCTATACCTCCGGGACAGATCGCTACGAGCAGTACTTC	CASSLYTSGTDRYEQYF
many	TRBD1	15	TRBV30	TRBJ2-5	TGTGCCTGGAGTGGCCAGGGGACAGGGGAAGAGACCCAGTACTTC	CAWSGQGTGEETQYF
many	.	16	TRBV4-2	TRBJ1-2	TGTGCCAGCAGCCTACCTCAGGAGTCGGGTAACTATGGCTACACCTTC	CASSLPQESGNYGYTF
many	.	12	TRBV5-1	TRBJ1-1	TGCGCCAGCCGGACGGCGGGGACTGAAGCTTTCTTT	CASRTAGTEAFF
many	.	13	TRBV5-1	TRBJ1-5	TGCGCCAGCAGCTTGGACAGCAATCAGCCCCAGCATTTT	CASSLDSNQPQHF
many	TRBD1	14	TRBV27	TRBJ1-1	TGTGCCAGCAGTTGGGACAGACTGAACACTGAAGCTTTCTTT	CASSWDRLNTEAFF
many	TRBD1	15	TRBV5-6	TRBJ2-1	TGTGCCAGCAGCTTTCCGGGACAGGTGAACAATGAGCAGTTCTTC	CASSFPGQVNNEQFF
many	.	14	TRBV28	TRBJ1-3	TGTGCCAGCATTAACTCTGGACTTGGAAACACCATATATTTT	CASINSGLGNTIYF
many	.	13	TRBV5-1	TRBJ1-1	TGCGCCAGCAGCCCGGGGCGCGGTTCTGAAGCTTTCTTT	CASSPGRGSEAFF
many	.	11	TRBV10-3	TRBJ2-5	TGTGCCATCGGCCCTGCGGCGGCCCAGTACTTC	CAIGPAAAQYF
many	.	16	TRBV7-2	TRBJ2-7	TGTGCCAGCAGCTTAGGGTTTCGGGGATTAGGCTACGAGCAGTACTTC	CASSLGFRGLGYEQYF
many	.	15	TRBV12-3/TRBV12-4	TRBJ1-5	TGTGCCAGCAGTTATCGAGTCGGTGGCAATCAGCCCCAGCATTTT	CASSYRVGGNQPQHF
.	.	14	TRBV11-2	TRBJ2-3	TGTGCCAGCAGCTTAGACCAAGGTCCAGATACGCAGTATTTT	CASSLDQGPDTQYF
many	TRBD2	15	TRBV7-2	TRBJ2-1	TGTGCCAGCAGCTTTACTAGCGGGGGGGCCGATGAGCAGTTCTTC	CASSFTSGGADEQFF
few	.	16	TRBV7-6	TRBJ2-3	TGTGCCAGCAGCTTAAACCCTGGGCCGACCACAGATACGCAGTATTTT	CASSLNPGPTTDTQYF
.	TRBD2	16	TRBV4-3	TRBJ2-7	TGCGCCAGCAGCCAAGATAGACTAGCGGGTGCCTACGAGCAGTACTTC	CASSQDRLAGAYEQYF
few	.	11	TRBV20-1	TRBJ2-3	TGCAGTGCTAGGCGGTCAGATACGCAGTATTTT	CSARRSDTQYF
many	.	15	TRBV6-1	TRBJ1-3	TGTGCCAGCACGGCGATCGGGGGCGGCTACAACACCATATATTTT	CASTAIGGGYNTIYF
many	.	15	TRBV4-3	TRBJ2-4	TGCGCCAGCAGCCAAGATATGTGGGCCAAAAACATTCAGTACTTC	CASSQDMWAKNIQYF
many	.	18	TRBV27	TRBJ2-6	TGTGCCAGCAGTTTGAAACAGCGCCTACTCTCTGGGGCCAACGTCCTGACTTTC	CASSLKQRLLSGANVLTF
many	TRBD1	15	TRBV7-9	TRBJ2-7	TGTGCCAGCAGCCCAACGGGACAGGGTTCCCGGAAGCAGTACTTC	CASSPTGQGSRKQYF
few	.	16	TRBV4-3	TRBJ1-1	TGCGCCAGCAGCCAAGAGACCGACGGCTGGGGGGGTGAAGCTTTCTTT	CASSQETDGWGGEAFF
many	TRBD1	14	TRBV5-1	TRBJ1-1	TGCGCCAGCAGCTCTATAGGGGGCGAAACTGAAGCTTTCTTT	CASSSIGGETEAFF
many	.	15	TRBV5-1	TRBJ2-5	TGCGCCAGCAGCTTGGCTCGGCACGACGGAGAGACCCAGTACTTC	CASSLARHDGETQYF
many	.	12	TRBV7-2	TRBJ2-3	TGTGCCAGCAGCCCGTCCGCAGATACGCAGTATTTT	CASSPSADTQYF
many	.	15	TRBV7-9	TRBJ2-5	TGTGCCAGCAGCTTGGAGGGATGGGGGCAAGAGACCCAGTACTTC	CASSLEGWGQETQYF
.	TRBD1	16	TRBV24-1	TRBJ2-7	TGTGCCACCAGTGACGACCGGGGACAGGGGAGGTACGAGCAGTACTTC	CATSDDRGQGRYEQYF
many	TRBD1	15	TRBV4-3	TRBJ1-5	TGCGCCAGCAGCCGGTTGACAGGGCCCAATCAGCCCCAGCATTTT	CASSRLTGPNQPQHF
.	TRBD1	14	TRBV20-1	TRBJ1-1	TGCAGTGCTAGAAGGTACAGGGGGTCCACTGAAGCTTTCTTT	CSARRYRGSTEAFF
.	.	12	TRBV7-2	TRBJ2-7	TGTGCCAGCAGTATTGACCGAAGAGAGCAGTACTTC	CASSIDRREQYF
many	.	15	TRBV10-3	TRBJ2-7	TGTGCCATCAGTGAGTCGGAGGGGGTACTCTACGAGCAGTACTTC	CAISESEGVLYEQYF
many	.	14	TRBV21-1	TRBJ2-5	TGTGCCAGCAGCTCCCACACGGCGGTGGAGACCCAGTACTTC	CASSSHTAVETQYF
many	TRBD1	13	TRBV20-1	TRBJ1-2	TGCAGTGCTAAGACAGGGGGCGGATATGGCTACACCTTC	CSAKTGGGYGYTF
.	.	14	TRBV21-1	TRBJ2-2	TGTGCCAGCAGCAAAGGAGGGAATGGCGGGGAGCTGTTTTTT	CASSKGGNGGELFF
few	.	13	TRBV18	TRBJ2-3	TGTGCCACCTCCTCTGGACGCCCAGATACGCAGTATTTT	CATSSGRPDTQYF
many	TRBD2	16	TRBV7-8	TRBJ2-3	TGTGCCAGCAGCTTCGTTCGAGCGGGGGGCACAGATACGCAGTATTTT	CASSFVRAGGTDTQYF
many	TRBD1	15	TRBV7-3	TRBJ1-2	TGTGCCAGCAGCCTCCAACAGGGGGCACCGGGTGGCTACACCTTC	CASSLQQGAPGGYTF
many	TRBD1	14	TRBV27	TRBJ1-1	TGTGCCAGCAGTTTAGCCCAGGGGGTAGCTGAAGCTTTCTTT	CASSLAQGVAEAFF
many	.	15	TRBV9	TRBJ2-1	TGTGCCAGCAGCGCTCGGGAGACGTCCTACAATGAGCAGTTCTTC	CASSARETSYNEQFF
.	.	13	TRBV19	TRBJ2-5	TGTGCCAGTAGTATCCTGCAAAAAGAGACCCAGTACTTC	CASSILQKETQYF
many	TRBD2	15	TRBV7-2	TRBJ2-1	TGTGCCAGCAGCTCGGTCGCGGGAGGCTACAATGAGCAGTTCTTC	CASSSVAGGYNEQFF
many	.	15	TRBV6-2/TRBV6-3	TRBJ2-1	TGTGCCAGCAGTTATGCCGGTGGAGGTAGCGATGAGCAGTTCTTC	CASSYAGGGSDEQFF
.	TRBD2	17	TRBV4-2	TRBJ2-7	TGTGCCAGCAGCCAAGATTTTGGCCGTCAGCGGGAGTACGAGCAGTACTTC	CASSQDFGRQREYEQYF
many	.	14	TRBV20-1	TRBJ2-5	TGCAGTGCCCCCTCCACGCGGGGAGGAGAGACCCAGTACTTC	CSAPSTRGGETQYF
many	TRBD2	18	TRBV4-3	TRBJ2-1	TGCGCCAGCAGCTTAGTCTATACTAGCGGGCTCCCAGGCAATGAGCAGTTCTTC	CASSLVYTSGLPGNEQFF
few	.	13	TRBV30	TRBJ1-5	TGTGCCTGGAGTGTACAGGGTGTCCAGCCCCAGCATTTT	CAWSVQGVQPQHF
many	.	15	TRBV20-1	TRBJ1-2	TGCAGTGCCTCTTTGACAGTCGTCGCTAACTATGGCTACACCTTC	CSASLTVVANYGYTF
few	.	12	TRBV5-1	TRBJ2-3	TGCGTCAGCAGCCCGGGAGAGGATACGCAGTATTTT	CVSSPGEDTQYF
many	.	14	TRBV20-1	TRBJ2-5	TGCAGTGCTTGTTCCAGACAGAACCAAGAGACCCAGTACTTC	CSACSRQNQETQYF
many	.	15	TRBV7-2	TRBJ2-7	TGTGCCAGCAGCTGGGGATCAGACTCTTTGTACGAGCAGTACTTC	CASSWGSDSLYEQYF
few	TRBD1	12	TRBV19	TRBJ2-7	TGTGCCAGTAGAGACAGGGGCGGCGAGCAGTACTTC	CASRDRGGEQYF
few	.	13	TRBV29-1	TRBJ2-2	TGCAGCGTTGTATCTAACGGCGCCGGGGAGCTGTTTTTT	CSVVSNGAGELFF